One sample yielded the 20 T cell receptor beta chains listed below, sequenced in a study of siplizumab effects on memory and regulatory T cells. Data came from immunoSEQ multiplex PCR; TCRdb stores just in-frame clones and leaves some out. The sample yields over 85,000 clones, roughly 92% seen once. The sequenced sample was CD4+ T cells sorted from blood. Receptors originate from a human donor in good health.

The rearrangement uses TRBV4-1 and TRBJ1-1; D remains ambiguous. Trimming took 0 bases from V and 1 from J, leaving 18 bases between them. Per germline, CDR1 MGHRA and CDR2 YSYEKL. CDR3 length: 18 amino acids. The CDR3 region is CASSQDPMAAAQNTEAFF. CDR3 nucleotides: TGCGCCAGCAGCCAAGATCCAATGGCAGCGGCCCAGAACACTGAAGCTTTCTTT.

The V call is TRBV10-3, the J call TRBJ1-2; 10 nucleotides align to TRBD1. Unmatched junction bases numbered 6, after V lost 4 bases and J lost 1 base. Germline CDR1 reads ENHRY; CDR2 reads SYGVKD. This CDR3 region has 16 residues. This chain's CDR3 is CAISGTGTGVNYGYTF. The DNA for the CDR3 is TGTGCCATCAGTGGAACCGGGACAGGGGTTAACTATGGCTACACCTTC.

J is TRBJ1-5 and V is TRBV7-2; D remains unclear. The CDR3 has 12 amino acids. From germline, CDR1 is SGHTA and CDR2 FQGNSA. V was trimmed by 4 bases and J by 8 bases, leaving 9 bases between them. CDR3 sequence reads: CASSYPGEPQHF. In nucleotides, the CDR3 is TGTGCCAGCAGCTACCCGGGAGAGCCCCAGCATTTT.

A note on this clone: Different DNA sequences within this sample yield the same CDR3. The chain is built from TRBV30 and TRBJ1-2; TRBD1 might be the D (5 bases). The CDR3 length is 13 residues. In germline, CDR1 is GTSNPN, CDR2 SVGIG (reference sequence). V lost 2 bases and J 7 bases, leaving 14 bases between the germline ends. The CDR3 loop is CAWSYPRQGGYTF. The CDR3, as DNA: TGTGCCTGGAGTTACCCTCGGCAGGGTGGCTACACCTTC.

The chain carries TRBV6-5 and TRBJ1-4; no clear D gene. V gave up 5 bases and J gave up 2 bases, with 9 bases separating them. In germline, CDR1 is MNHEY, CDR2 SVGAGI. The CDR3 is made up of 14 amino acids. CDR3 amino acids: CASSKLSTNEKLFF. The CDR3 region has the DNA TGTGCCAGCAGTAAGCTTTCGACTAATGAAAAACTGTTTTTT.

V gene TRBV7-9 combines with J gene TRBJ2-2; tentatively, D is TRBD1 (5 bases). The CDR3 is made up of 15 amino acids. Germline CDR1 reads SEHNR; CDR2 reads FQNEAQ (reference sequence). The ends were cut back, 3 bases at V and 6 bases at J, with 14 bases in the middle. CDR3 sequence: CASSLVLTESGELFF. Here the CDR3 DNA reads TGTGCCAGCAGCTTGGTTTTGACAGAGTCCGGGGAGCTGTTTTTT. Full variable domain (outside the CDR3, taken from reference TRBV7-9 and TRBJ2-2): DTGVSQNPRHKITKRGQNVTFRCDPISEHNRLYWYRQTLGQGPEFLTYFQNEAQLEKSRLLSDRFSAERPKGSFSTLEIQRTEQGDSAMYLCASSLVLTESGELFFGEGSRLTVL.

The V gene is TRBV18, the J gene TRBJ2-7; D may match TRBD1 or TRBD2 (6 bases each). The CDR3 totals 17 residues. CDR1 is KGHSH, CDR2 LQKENI, per germline. Trimming cost V 3 bases and J 1 base, with 19 bases left between them. CDR3 sequence reads: CASSPWGALLSSYEQYF. Here the CDR3 DNA reads TGTGCCAGCTCACCCTGGGGGGCGTTGCTCTCTTCCTACGAGCAGTACTTC. The whole variable domain, filled in from reference TRBV18 and TRBJ2-7, reads NAGVMQNPRHLVRRRGQEARLRCSPMKGHSHVYWYRQLPEEGLKFMVYLQKENIIDESGMPKERFSAEFPKEGPSILRIQQVVRGDSAAYFCASSPWGALLSSYEQYFGPGTRLTVT.

The chain employs TRBV11-2 and TRBJ1-1, with no clear D. Germline lookup yields CDR1 SGHAT and CDR2 FQNNGV. The V end was cut by 9 bases, the J end by 1 base, with 18 bases between. The CDR3 contains 15 residues. CDR3 loop: CASRSGRIGNTEAFF. The CDR3 DNA is TGTGCCAGTAGGTCTGGGAGGATCGGGAACACTGAAGCTTTCTTT.

Points on this clone: The same CDR3 is also encoded by other DNA sequences in this sample. This chain's CDR3 is CASSPPSTDTQYF. The CDR3 nucleotides read TGTGCCAGCTCACCCCCTAGCACAGATACGCAGTATTTT. This chain links TRBV18 with TRBJ2-3, with no clear D. CDR3 length equals 13 residues. Germline lookup yields CDR1 KGHSH and CDR2 LQKENI. V lost 3 bases and J 0 bases, leaving 4 bases between the germline ends.

The chain combines TRBV28 with TRBJ1-2, with 7 positions matching TRBD1. J lost 8 bases, V lost 10 bases, and 13 bases had no gene match. The CDR3 runs 13 residues. CDR1 and CDR2 (germline): MDHEN, SYDVKM. In DNA form, the CDR3 reads TGTGCCACCGACCCGAGAAGGGGGCAAGGCTACACCTTC. Protein: CATDPRRGQGYTF.

The V and J genes are TRBV28 and TRBJ2-7; 7 bases line up with TRBD1. The CDR3 sequence is 15 residues long. Germline CDR1 is MDHEN and CDR2 is SYDVKM. V was clipped by 4 bases and J by 2 bases; unmatched bases: 8. CDR3 loop: CASSSPTGKAYEQYF. The CDR3 bases are TGTGCCAGCAGTTCTCCGACAGGGAAGGCCTACGAGCAGTACTTC.

The J gene is TRBJ1-5, the V gene TRBV2; 7 bases are shared with TRBD1. J gave up 6 bases and V 8 bases, and 10 bases lay outside the gene matches. The germline V gene has CDR1 SNHLY and CDR2 FYNNEI. The length of the CDR3 is 14 residues. CDR3 region: CASLKEQGSQPQHF. Here the CDR3 DNA reads TGTGCCAGCCTTAAAGAACAGGGGAGTCAGCCCCAGCATTTT.

This clone appeared a single time. This sequence joins TRBV28 and TRBJ1-5, with 7 bases identical to TRBD1. J lost 6 bases, V lost 1 base, and 9 bases had no gene match. The CDR3 spans 16 residues. CDR1 and CDR2 from the germline V gene are MDHEN and SYDVKM. CDR3 in DNA: TGTGCCAGCAGTTTATCGATATACAACAGGGGTCAGCCCCAGCATTTT. Its protein is CASSLSIYNRGQPQHF.

The CDR3 nucleotides read TGTGCCAGCAGCGAAGAAGTACTAAACTCGGGCGAGCAGTACTTC. As protein: CASSEEVLNSGEQYF. V is TRBV7-6 and J is TRBJ2-7, with D hard to call. Germline CDR1 reads SGHVS; CDR2 reads FNYEAQ. Trimming took 5 bases from V and 6 from J, leaving 20 bases between them. The CDR3 runs 15 residues.

This chain connects TRBV29-1 to TRBJ2-2; TRBD1 matches at 7 bases. Germline assignment: CDR1 SQVTM and CDR2 ANQGSEA. With V trimmed by 5 bases and J by 1 base, 13 bases remained unmatched. The CDR3 spans 17 residues. The CDR3 protein is CSVCLVKGAQNTGELFF. The CDR3 DNA is TGCAGCGTTTGTCTCGTTAAGGGGGCGCAGAACACCGGGGAGCTGTTTTTT.

V is TRBV5-1 and J is TRBJ2-1; a possible D gene is TRBD1 (6 bases). This CDR3 has 14 residues. Germline CDR1 and CDR2: SGHRS and YFSETQ. The ends were cut back, 4 bases at V and 8 bases at J, with 16 bases in the middle. The CDR3 nucleotides read TGCGCCAGCAGCAACAGGGCACTAGGAGATGAGCAGTTCTTC. It is translated as CASSNRALGDEQFF. The whole variable domain, remainder taken from reference TRBV5-1 and TRBJ2-1, is KAGVTQTPRYLIKTRGQQVTLSCSPISGHRSVSWYQQTPGQGLQFLFEYFSETQRNKGNFPGRFSGRQFSNSRSEMNVSTLELGDSALYLCASSNRALGDEQFFGPGTRLTVL.

The gene calls are TRBV6-5 and TRBJ1-1; D is uncertain. CDR1 MNHEY and CDR2 SVGAGI come from the germline V gene. CDR3 length equals 13 residues. V was clipped by 5 bases and J by 1 base, with 8 bases between them. The CDR3 loop reads CASSPDSNTEAFF. The CDR3 coding sequence is TGTGCCAGCAGTCCCGATTCGAACACTGAAGCTTTCTTT.

The chain combines TRBV5-1 with TRBJ1-1, with TRBD1 as a possible D gene (5 bases). Germline V gene data show CDR1 as SGHRS and CDR2 as YFSETQ. CDR3 length: 14 amino acids. V was pared by 6 bases and J by 2 bases, with 14 bases between. The CDR3 loop reads CASISEGINTEAFF. The CDR3 DNA follows: TGCGCCAGCATTTCGGAGGGGATCAACACTGAAGCTTTCTTT. Combining the CDR3 with reference TRBV5-1 and TRBJ1-1 gives the whole variable domain KAGVTQTPRYLIKTRGQQVTLSCSPISGHRSVSWYQQTPGQGLQFLFEYFSETQRNKGNFPGRFSGRQFSNSRSEMNVSTLELGDSALYLCASISEGINTEAFFGQGTRLTVV.

The chain recombines TRBV2 with TRBJ2-1, with no clear D. Germline V gene data show CDR1 as SNHLY and CDR2 as FYNNEI. V was trimmed by 10 bases and J by 8 bases, leaving 15 bases between them. The CDR3 has 12 residues. CDR3 sequence: CATQGLSDEQFF. CDR3 nucleotide sequence: TGTGCCACTCAAGGTCTATCGGATGAGCAGTTCTTC.

To note about this clone: Other DNA sequences within the sample encode an identical CDR3. The chain uses TRBV28 and TRBJ2-7; D is uncertain. The ends were cut back, 2 bases at V and 3 bases at J, with 8 bases in the middle. Germline lookup yields CDR1 MDHEN and CDR2 SYDVKM. The CDR3 contains 13 residues. The DNA for the CDR3 is TGTGCCAGCAGTTTACGACCATTCTACGAGCAGTACTTC. Translation: CASSLRPFYEQYF. The complete variable domain, with remaining parts taken from reference TRBV28 and TRBJ2-7, reads DVKVTQSSRYLVKRTGEKVFLECVQDMDHENMFWYRQDPGLGLRLIYFSYDVKMKEKGDIPEGYSVSREKKERFSLILESASTNQTSMYLCASSLRPFYEQYFGPGTRLTVT.